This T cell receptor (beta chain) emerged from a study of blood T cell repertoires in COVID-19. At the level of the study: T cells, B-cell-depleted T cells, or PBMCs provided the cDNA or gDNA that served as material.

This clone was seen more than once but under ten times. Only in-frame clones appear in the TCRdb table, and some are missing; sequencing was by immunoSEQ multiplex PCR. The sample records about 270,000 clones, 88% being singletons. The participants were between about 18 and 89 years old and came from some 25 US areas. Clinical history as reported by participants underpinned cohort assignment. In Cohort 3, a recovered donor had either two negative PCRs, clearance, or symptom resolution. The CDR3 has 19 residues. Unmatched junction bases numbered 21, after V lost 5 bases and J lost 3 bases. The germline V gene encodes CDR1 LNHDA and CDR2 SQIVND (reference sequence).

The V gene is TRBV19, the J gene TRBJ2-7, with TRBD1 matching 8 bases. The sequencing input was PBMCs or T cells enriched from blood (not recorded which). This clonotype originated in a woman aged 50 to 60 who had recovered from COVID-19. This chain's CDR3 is CASSRHGTGRTGGFYEQYF. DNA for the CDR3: TGTGCCAGTAGTCGCCACGGGACAGGCCGTACCGGGGGATTCTACGAGCAGTACTTC.